This entry lists 24 T cell receptor beta chains sequenced from one sample in a study of shared clonotypes between healthy human individuals. The protocol was immunoSEQ multiplex PCR, while the TCRdb copy is restricted to in-frame clones and leaves out a portion. The table has 2 million to 2.5 million clones, roughly 95% seen once. Cells designated naive CD8 were CD45RO-negative and were positively selected for CCR7, with terminally differentiated effector memory CD45RA+ cells excluded. Specimen: naive CD8+ T cells sorted from blood. The source of these receptors is a man in his late teens or twenties in good health.

The genes are TRBV23-1 and TRBJ1-2; D not certain. TRBV23-1 is an ORF, and what it does is uncertain. The CDR3 runs to 15 residues. V was clipped by 4 bases and J by 5 bases, with 17 bases between them. The CDR3 sequence is CASSLAVAARYGYTF. The CDR3 nucleotides read TGCGCCAGCAGTCTAGCGGTCGCGGCGAGATATGGCTACACCTTC.

V and J are TRBV28 and TRBJ2-2, with TRBD2 as a possible D gene (6 bases). CDR3 length: 14 residues. Per germline, CDR1 MDHEN and CDR2 SYDVKM. V lost 1 base, J lost 7 bases, and 10 bases lay in between. The CDR3 nucleotides read TGTGCCAGCAGTTTATCTGGGGGGATCGGGGAGCTGTTTTTT. As protein: CASSLSGGIGELFF.

The chain carries TRBV27 and TRBJ2-3, with 10 bases fitting TRBD2. The CDR3 is made up of 15 amino acids. The V gene end was trimmed by 8 bases and the J gene end by 1 base; junction bases not matched to a gene: 6. The V gene's germline CDR1 is MNHEY and CDR2 SMNVEV (reference sequence). The DNA for the CDR3 is TGTGCCAGCTCCGGACTAGCGGATGGCACAGATACGCAGTATTTT. Residues: CASSGLADGTDTQYF.

The chain recombines TRBV21-1 with TRBJ1-2. TRBV21-1 counts as a pseudogene. The CDR3 sequence is 9 residues long. CDR3 DNA: TGTGCCAGCAGCGGTGGCTACACCTTC. The encoded protein is CASSGGYTF.

The chain uses TRBV6-1 and TRBJ1-4, with TRBD1 matching over 9 bases. This CDR3 is built from 15 residues. CDR1 and CDR2 (germline): MNHNS, SASEGT. The V and J ends lost 6 bases and 8 bases, in that order; junction bases with no gene match: 10. The CDR3 reads CASRTGQGRREKLFF. CDR3 coding DNA: TGTGCCAGCAGAACTGGACAGGGGAGAAGAGAAAAACTGTTTTTT.

A word on this clone: At the DNA level, this CDR3 is encoded by other sequences in the same sample as well. The rearrangement uses TRBV27 and TRBJ2-7; 8 bases are a match to TRBD2. Trimming cost V 5 bases and J 2 bases; bases outside gene matches: 5. Germline CDR1 reads MNHEY; CDR2 reads SMNVEV (reference sequence). The CDR3 loop spans 14 amino acids. CDR3 nucleotide sequence: TGTGCCAGCAGTCCACTAGCGGAGACCTACGAGCAGTACTTC. It encodes CASSPLAETYEQYF.

The chain uses TRBV7-2 and TRBJ2-6; the match to TRBD2 covers 7 bases. Germline loops: CDR1 SGHTA, CDR2 FQGNSA. Losses at the gene ends were 8 bases for V and 0 bases for J; bases not matched to a gene: 10. CDR3 size: 17 residues. The CDR3 region is CASCWEGSLSGANVLTF. The CDR3 DNA reads TGTGCCAGCTGTTGGGAGGGCTCTCTCTCTGGGGCCAACGTCCTGACTTTC.

The rearrangement links TRBV4-1 to TRBJ1-2; D not resolved. Germline V gives CDR1 MGHRA, CDR2 YSYEKL. The ends were cut back, 5 bases at V and 0 bases at J, with 10 bases in the middle. The CDR3 totals 14 residues. CDR3 sequence: CASSAQAANYGYTF. CDR3 DNA: TGCGCCAGCAGCGCCCAGGCAGCTAACTATGGCTACACCTTC.

Worth noting for this clone: Other nucleotide sequences in the sample specify the same CDR3. J is TRBJ2-7 and V is TRBV11-2; D uncertain. The CDR3 loop spans 15 amino acids. Trimming cost V 4 bases and J 6 bases, with 19 bases left between them. Germline V gene lookup returns CDR1 SGHAT and CDR2 FQNNGV. DNA of the CDR3: TGTGCCAGCAGCTCCCCCCTTATCACTCTGGGCGAGCAGTACTTC. Encoded protein: CASSSPLITLGEQYF.

This chain uses TRBV6-1 with TRBJ1-2, with D maybe TRBD1 (6 bases). Germline lookup yields CDR1 MNHNS and CDR2 SASEGT. This CDR3 is 12 amino acids long. V lost 2 bases and J 8 bases, leaving 9 bases between the germline ends. The CDR3 DNA follows: TGTGCCAGCAGTGAAAGAGGGGGAGGCTACACCTTC. It yields the protein CASSERGGGYTF.

The V gene is TRBV29-1, the J gene TRBJ2-7; D uncertain. The ends were cut back, 4 bases at V and 0 bases at J, with 13 bases in the middle. The germline V gene has CDR1 SQVTM and CDR2 ANQGSEA. This CDR3 has 14 amino acids. CDR3: CSVVPGLSSYEQYF. CDR3 DNA sequence: TGCAGCGTTGTTCCGGGCCTCAGCTCCTACGAGCAGTACTTC.

CDR3 loop: CASSEAEQGSADTQYF. In DNA, the CDR3 is TGTGCCAGCAGTGAAGCAGAACAGGGAAGTGCAGATACGCAGTATTTT. V usage is TRBV2 and J usage is TRBJ2-3; D might be TRBD1 (6 bases). Between the trimmed V and J ends, which lost 0 bases and 4 bases, there was a span of 14 bases. The CDR3 extends over 16 amino acids. CDR1 SNHLY and CDR2 FYNNEI come from the germline V gene.

The rearrangement links TRBV6-1 to TRBJ2-5; 9 nucleotides match TRBD2. This CDR3 comprises 15 residues. V gave up 6 bases and J gave up 2 bases; unmatched junction bases: 7. The germline gives CDR1 MNHNS, CDR2 SASEGT. The CDR3: CASSLGLANQETQYF. CDR3 bases: TGTGCCAGCAGCCTAGGACTAGCGAATCAAGAGACCCAGTACTTC.

CDR3: CASSLVGGELFF. The DNA of the CDR3 is TGTGCCAGCAGCCTAGTGGGCGGGGAGCTGTTTTTT. The chain couples TRBV11-3 to TRBJ2-2; no clear D gene. Germline V gives CDR1 SGHNT, CDR2 YENEEA. The CDR3 length is 12 residues. The V and J ends lost 5 bases and 7 bases respectively, with 8 bases between them.

The chain combines TRBV30 with TRBJ2-1; 11 nucleotides match TRBD2. From germline, CDR1 is GTSNPN and CDR2 SVGIG (reference sequence). The CDR3 contains 14 residues. V shed 1 base and J 6 bases; nucleotides not matched to a gene: 2. CDR3 in amino acids: CAWSGLAGPNEQFF. CDR3 nucleotides: TGTGCCTGGAGTGGACTAGCGGGACCCAATGAGCAGTTCTTC.

The CDR3, as DNA: TGTGCCAGCACCGACAGGGGAAACGTCGTGCAGTACTTC. As protein: CASTDRGNVVQYF. The V and J genes are TRBV5-8 and TRBJ2-7; 8 positions match TRBD1. V shed 6 bases, J shed 9 bases, and the junction held 11 bases outside the gene matches. Germline CDR1 SGHTS, CDR2 YDEGEE. CDR3 length equals 13 residues.

About this clone itself: The sample holds other DNA sequences that translate to the same CDR3. V gene TRBV28 combines with J gene TRBJ2-3; D gene uncertain. Germline V gene data show CDR1 as MDHEN and CDR2 as SYDVKM. Trimming left V 2 bases short and J 0 bases short, with 9 bases between. This CDR3 contains 15 residues. The CDR3 here is CASSLLETSTDTQYF. CDR3 DNA sequence: TGTGCCAGCAGTTTACTGGAGACTAGCACAGATACGCAGTATTTT.

J is TRBJ1-5 and V is TRBV28; no definite D call. CDR3 length equals 15 residues. V shed 3 bases and J shed 0 bases, with 9 bases lying between them. CDR1 and CDR2 (germline): MDHEN, SYDVKM. CDR3 DNA: TGTGCCAGCAGTTTGGCAGATTATAGCAATCAGCCCCAGCATTTT. Translation gives CASSLADYSNQPQHF.

This chain links TRBV5-1 with TRBJ2-5, with 7 bases lining up with TRBD1. CDR1 and CDR2 from the germline V gene are SGHRS and YFSETQ. The CDR3 totals 15 residues. With 3 bases clipped from V and 4 bases from J, the junction kept 9 bases outside the gene matches. In DNA form, the CDR3 reads TGCGCCAGCAGCTCGGAAGGGGGCTACGGAGAGACCCAGTACTTC. Translating gives CASSSEGGYGETQYF.

This clone was picked up one time. CDR3 sequence (DNA): TGTGCCAGCAGCCCCGGACTAGTGTCGTCCTACGAGCAGTACTTC. Translating it yields CASSPGLVSSYEQYF. The chain combines TRBV6-5 with TRBJ2-7; TRBD2 matches 7 bases. CDR3 size: 15 residues. Germline CDR1 is MNHEY and CDR2 is SVGAGI. J gave up 1 base and V 6 bases, and 9 bases lay outside the gene matches.

V usage is TRBV30 and J usage is TRBJ2-3, with D possibly TRBD2 on 6 matching bases. The ends were cut back, 4 bases at V and 0 bases at J, with 11 bases in the middle. Germline V CDR1 and CDR2: GTSNPN, SVGIG (reference sequence). The CDR3 totals 14 residues. CDR3 in amino acids: CAWTVAVSTDTQYF. Written as DNA, the CDR3 is TGTGCCTGGACAGTAGCGGTTAGCACAGATACGCAGTATTTT.

V gene TRBV4-1 combines with J gene TRBJ2-1; 7 positions agree with TRBD2. The ends lost 3 bases at V and 0 bases at J; junction bases unmatched: 5. CDR3 size: 16 residues. CDR1 and CDR2 (germline): MGHRA, YSYEKL. The CDR3 loop is CASSHPPSGSYNEQFF. As DNA, the CDR3 is TGCGCCAGCAGCCACCCCCCTAGCGGCTCCTACAATGAGCAGTTCTTC.

Here the CDR3 reads CASSLLPGTAMNTEAFF. CDR3 nucleotide sequence: TGCGCCAGCAGCTTGCTTCCCGGGACTGCAATGAACACTGAAGCTTTCTTT. V usage is TRBV5-1 and J usage is TRBJ1-1; D might be TRBD1 (5 bases). V was pared by 1 base and J by 0 bases, with 16 bases between. The CDR3 spans 17 residues. CDR1 and CDR2 from the germline V gene are SGHRS and YFSETQ.

The chain uses TRBV11-2 and TRBJ2-3; D ambiguous. Germline V gene sequence: CDR1 SGHAT, CDR2 FQNNGV. Trimming stripped 8 bases from V and 4 bases from J, with 10 bases between. The CDR3 runs to 12 residues. CDR3: CASALAADTQYF. For the CDR3, the DNA is TGTGCCAGCGCCCTCGCCGCAGATACGCAGTATTTT.